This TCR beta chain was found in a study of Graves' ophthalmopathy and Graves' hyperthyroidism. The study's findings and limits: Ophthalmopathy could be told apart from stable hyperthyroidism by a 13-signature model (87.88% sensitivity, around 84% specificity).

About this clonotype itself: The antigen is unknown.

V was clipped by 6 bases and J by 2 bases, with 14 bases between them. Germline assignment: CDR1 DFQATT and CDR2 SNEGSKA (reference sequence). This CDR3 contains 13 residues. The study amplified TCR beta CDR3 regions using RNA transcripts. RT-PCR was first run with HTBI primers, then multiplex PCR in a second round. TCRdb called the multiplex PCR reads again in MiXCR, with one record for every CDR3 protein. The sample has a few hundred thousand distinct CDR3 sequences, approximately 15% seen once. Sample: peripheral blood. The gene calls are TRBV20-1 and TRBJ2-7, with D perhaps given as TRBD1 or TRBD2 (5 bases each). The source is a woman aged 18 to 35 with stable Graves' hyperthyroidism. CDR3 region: CSAPGTQTYEQYF. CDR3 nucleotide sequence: TGCAGTGCCCCCGGGACCCAGACCTACGAGCAGTACTTC.